The 12 T cell receptor beta chains in this list originate from one sample, sequenced in a study of graft-versus-host responses after intestinal transplantation. The assay was immunoSEQ multiplex PCR, and TCRdb's table has in-frame clones only and misses some. The top ten clones hold under 2% of a sample with about 63,000 clones, about 89% of them seen once. Once graft tissue had been processed, intraepithelial and lamina propria lymphocytes were released. The source material was ileum tissue, sampled more than 350 days after transplant. The receptors derive from a human patient who received an intestinal transplant, so some T cells may come from the graft donor.

In nucleotides, the CDR3 is TGTGCCAGCAGTTTAGACAGGGCAACAGATACGCAGTATTTT. It codes for CASSLDRATDTQYF. The chain carries TRBV28 and TRBJ2-3, with 7 bases that match TRBD1. Germline values: CDR1 MDHEN, CDR2 SYDVKM. The CDR3 is made up of 14 amino acids. J lost 3 bases, V lost 2 bases, and 2 bases had no gene match.

The chain is built from TRBV5-1 and TRBJ1-2; 8 bases map to TRBD1. This CDR3 contains 15 residues. CDR1 is SGHRS and CDR2 is YFSETQ in the germline V gene. After removal of 1 base from V and 0 bases from J, the junction contained 2 bases not matched to a gene. DNA of the CDR3: TGCGCCAGCAGCTTGTCAGGGGGCGCTAACTATGGCTACACCTTC. Protein product: CASSLSGGANYGYTF.

This chain links TRBV6-4 with TRBJ1-2; 8 bases are a match to TRBD1. The junction had 2 bases not matched to a gene; V was cut back by 6 bases and J by 2 bases. The germline CDR1 and CDR2 sequences are MRHNA and SNTAGT. This CDR3 is built from 13 residues. In DNA, the CDR3 is TGTGCCAGCAGCCACAGGGGGAACTATGGCTACACCTTC. Protein sequence: CASSHRGNYGYTF.

The chain is built from TRBV5-5 and TRBJ2-3, with TRBD2 identical over 12 bases. Trimming at V came to 3 bases and at J to 2 bases, leaving 1 base not matched to a gene. The germline V gene encodes CDR1 SGHKS and CDR2 YYEKEE (reference sequence). This CDR3 is 15 amino acids long. Written as DNA, the CDR3 is TGTGCCAGCAGCTCTAGCGGGGGGGCCACAGATACGCAGTATTTT. Protein product: CASSSSGGATDTQYF.

The chain has TRBV15 and TRBJ1-1; D is unresolved. Germline CDR1 is LNHNV and CDR2 is YYDKDF (reference sequence). The CDR3 is 12 residues long. V lost 4 bases to trimming and J lost 1 base, with 4 bases between them. CDR3 in amino acids: CATSIGNTEAFF. For the CDR3, the DNA is TGTGCCACCAGCATTGGGAACACTGAAGCTTTCTTT.

The rearrangement joins TRBV6-5 to TRBJ2-5, with 7 bases identical to TRBD2. With V trimmed by 2 bases and J by 3 bases, 6 bases remained unmatched. CDR3 length: 15 residues. Per the germline V gene, CDR1 is MNHEY and CDR2 is SVGAGI. CDR3 in DNA: TGTGCCAGCAGTTACGAGATTGGGACTAAAGAGACCCAGTACTTC. Its protein is CASSYEIGTKETQYF.

This chain joins TRBV15 and TRBJ1-2; 9 bases line up with TRBD1. The germline V gene has CDR1 LNHNV and CDR2 YYDKDF (reference sequence). V was clipped by 0 bases and J by 1 base; unmatched bases: 9. The CDR3 length is 18 residues. Here the CDR3 DNA reads TGTGCCACCAGCAGAGAGATAGCCGGGACAGGGAGTAACTATGGCTACACCTTC. Encoded protein: CATSREIAGTGSNYGYTF.

J is TRBJ2-1 and V is TRBV28, with 9 bases lining up with TRBD1. CDR1 and CDR2 (germline): MDHEN, SYDVKM. This CDR3 spans 15 amino acids. V was pared by 5 bases and J by 4 bases, with 6 bases of the junction left unmatched. CDR3 loop: CASSKTGGAYNEQFF. The CDR3 DNA reads TGTGCCAGCAGTAAGACAGGGGGTGCGTACAATGAGCAGTTCTTC.

The V call is TRBV7-3, the J call TRBJ1-1, with a weak D call TRBD1 (5 bases). CDR1 and CDR2 from the germline V gene are SGHTA and FQGTGA. V was shortened by 3 bases and J by 3 bases, with 8 bases between the two germline ends. This CDR3 is 13 amino acids long. The DNA for the CDR3 is TGTGCCAGCAGCTTCGACAGATACACTGAAGCTTTCTTT. This gives the protein CASSFDRYTEAFF.

This clone was recorded only once. The gene calls are TRBV5-1 and TRBJ2-7; 10 nucleotides align to TRBD1. The CDR3 is 15 amino acids. The ends lost 3 bases at V and 4 bases at J; junction bases unmatched: 7. Germline loops: CDR1 SGHRS, CDR2 YFSETQ. The CDR3 region has the DNA TGCGCCAGCAGCTCCCCGGGGGACAGGGGTTACGAGCAGTACTTC. Translation: CASSSPGDRGYEQYF.

V and J are TRBV15 and TRBJ2-5; unclear D gene. The closer fit of TRBJ2-7 to the DNA end suggests the J call may be wrong. This CDR3 has 13 amino acids. Germline V CDR1 and CDR2: LNHNV, YYDKDF (reference sequence). DNA for the CDR3: TGTGCCACCAGCCTCCGTAGACCCTACGAGCAGTACTTC. The encoded protein is CATSLRRPYEQYF.

This chain links TRBV4-2 with TRBJ2-5; 10 nucleotides match TRBD2. Germline CDR1 LGHNA, CDR2 YNFKEQ. J lost 5 bases, V lost 0 bases, and 6 bases had no gene match. The CDR3 has 16 residues. CDR3 protein: CASSQDPSGGGETQYF. CDR3 DNA: TGTGCCAGCAGCCAAGATCCTAGCGGGGGCGGGGAGACCCAGTACTTC.